This T cell receptor beta chain was identified in a study of CD4+ T cells in melanoma. Generated by immunoSEQ multiplex PCR, the TCRdb table keeps only in-frame clones and is missing some. The data contain 110,000 to 150,000 clones, about 90% of them singletons. This clone has at least ten counts. What it binds is unknown. Notes on the study in general: Neoantigen-specific CD4+ T cells in melanoma reportedly had diverse differentiation states. CD8+ T cell, macrophage and B cell function reportedly correlated with neoantigen-specific CD4+ T cells.

This clonotype was obtained from a human donor with melanoma.

The CDR3 bases are TGTGCCAGCACCCCCGAGGCAGTACTAACTGAAGCTTTCTTT. This translates into CASTPEAVLTEAFF. This chain joins TRBV2 and TRBJ1-1; D uncertain. V lost 7 bases to trimming and J lost 5 bases, with 17 bases between them. The CDR3 runs 14 residues. Per germline, CDR1 SNHLY and CDR2 FYNNEI.